Listed below are T cell receptor beta chains from one sample, sequenced in a study of T-cell memory formation after mild COVID-19. A single record per CDR3 protein comes from TCRdb applying MiXCR to the 5' RACE reads. The table has hundreds of thousands of distinct CDR3 sequences, less than 25% seen once. Sequenced sample: PBMCs or a T cell subset sorted from them (not recorded which). All receptors come from an adult woman who had mild COVID-19 (a few samples of this study predate the infection). Cell type and time point are not known. The CDR3 runs from the conserved cysteine through the conserved F or W. Fields, in order: CDR3 length, clone size, J gene, V gene, D gene, CDR3 DNA, CDR3 protein. A D gene is named only where the DNA matches it firmly. For some rows the clone size is stated as once, few or many, or as a class when expanded; others skip it.

15 many TRBJ1-4 TRBV5-4 NA TGTGCCAGCAGCTACAACCGGGCCTTGAATGAAAAACTGTTTTTT CASSYNRALNEKLFF
14 NA TRBJ2-2 TRBV7-2 NA TGTGCCAGCAGATACAAGGGGTTAGGCGGGGAGCTGTTTTTT CASRYKGLGGELFF
14 few TRBJ2-7 TRBV7-6 NA TGTGCCAGCAGCTTAGAGGCCCCAGGTTACGAGCAGTACTTC CASSLEAPGYEQYF
13 few TRBJ2-3 TRBV19 NA TGTGCCAGTAGGGAGGGCTCCACAGATACGCAGTATTTT CASREGSTDTQYF
15 once TRBJ1-1 TRBV20-1 TRBD1 TGCAGTGCTAGAGATCCGGCAGGGGGCGTCGCTGAAGCTTTCTTT CSARDPAGGVAEAFF
14 few TRBJ1-5 TRBV27 TRBD1 TGTGCCAGCAGTTTAGACAGGGGAAGACAGCCCCAGCATTTT CASSLDRGRQPQHF
16 NA TRBJ2-1 TRBV12-3/TRBV12-4 TRBD2 TGTGCCAGCAGTTCCCGACTAGCGGGGGGGCATAATGAGCAGTTCTTC CASSSRLAGGHNEQFF
14 NA TRBJ2-1 TRBV5-1 NA TGCGCCAGCAGCCCAACAAACTCCTACAATGAGCAGTTCTTC CASSPTNSYNEQFF
13 NA TRBJ1-2 TRBV12-3/TRBV12-4 NA TGTGCCAGCAGTTTAACCCATCCTCAGGGCTACACCTTC CASSLTHPQGYTF
13 many TRBJ2-7 TRBV5-1 NA TGCGCCAGCAGCTTGCACAGCTCCTACGAGCAGTACTTC CASSLHSSYEQYF
15 many TRBJ2-1 TRBV9 TRBD1 TGTGCCAGCAGCGCCGGAGGCGGGACAGGGGATGAGCAGTTCTTC CASSAGGGTGDEQFF
16 NA TRBJ1-5 TRBV3-1 TRBD1 TGTGCCAGCAGCCTATCCGGACAGGGAATCAATCAGCCCCAGCATTTT CASSLSGQGINQPQHF
14 few TRBJ2-2 TRBV7-3 NA TGTGCCAGCAGACCGGACGGCTACACCGGGGAGCTGTTTTTT CASRPDGYTGELFF
13 NA TRBJ2-2 TRBV7-3 NA TGTGCCAGCAGCTTGGGTGACATCGGGGAGCTGTTTTTT CASSLGDIGELFF
14 few TRBJ1-2 TRBV11-2 NA TGTGCCAGCAGCTTAGTAGGGGGAGGGGATGGCTACACCTTC CASSLVGGGDGYTF
14 many TRBJ2-7 TRBV7-9 NA TGTGCCAGCAGCTTAGTAAGACCGCCCTACGAGCAGTACTTC CASSLVRPPYEQYF
14 NA TRBJ2-7 TRBV5-1 NA TGCGCCAGCAGCTGGGAGACAGCATCCTACGAGCAGTACTTC CASSWETASYEQYF
17 NA TRBJ2-6 TRBV18 TRBD1 TGTGCCAGCTCACCTAGACAGGGGGGCACCGGGGCCAACGTCCTGACTTTC CASSPRQGGTGANVLTF
18 NA TRBJ2-3 TRBV4-1 NA TGCGCCAGCAGCCAACGGGAAGTCTGGCGGGGAGTCACAGATACGCAGTATTTT CASSQREVWRGVTDTQYF
14 few TRBJ2-3 TRBV27 TRBD2 TGTGCCAGCAGTGGTGGGAGGGGAACAGATACGCAGTATTTT CASSGGRGTDTQYF
16 few TRBJ1-2 TRBV6-6 TRBD1 TGTGCCAGCAGTTACTCCCGGACAGGGGGGATCTATGGCTACACCTTC CASSYSRTGGIYGYTF
16 NA TRBJ2-7 TRBV6-2/TRBV6-3 TRBD2 TGTGCCAGCAGATTACTAGCGGGAGGCGCTAGCTACGAGCAGTACTTC CASRLLAGGASYEQYF